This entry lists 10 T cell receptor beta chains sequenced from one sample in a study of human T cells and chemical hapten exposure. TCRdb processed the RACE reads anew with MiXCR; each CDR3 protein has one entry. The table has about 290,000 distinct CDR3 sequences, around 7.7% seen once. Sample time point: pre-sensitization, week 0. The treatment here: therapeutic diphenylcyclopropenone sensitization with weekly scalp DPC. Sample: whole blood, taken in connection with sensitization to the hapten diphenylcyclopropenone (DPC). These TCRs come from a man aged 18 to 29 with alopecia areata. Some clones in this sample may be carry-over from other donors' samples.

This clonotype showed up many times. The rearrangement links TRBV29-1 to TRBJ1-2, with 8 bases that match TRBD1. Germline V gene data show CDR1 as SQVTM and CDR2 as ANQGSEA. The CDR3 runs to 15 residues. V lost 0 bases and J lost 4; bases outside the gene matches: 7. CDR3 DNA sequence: TGCAGCGTTGAAGATCGCCAGGGGGCATCCTATGGCTACACCTTC. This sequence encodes CSVEDRQGASYGYTF.

CDR3 DNA sequence: TGTGCCAGCAGACGAGGGGGAGTGGGGTCGAACACTGAAGCTTTCTTT. Protein sequence: CASRRGGVGSNTEAFF. V usage is TRBV6-6 and J usage is TRBJ1-1; a possible D gene is TRBD1 (6 bases). The CDR3 spans 16 residues. V gave up 6 bases and J gave up 1 base, with 18 bases separating them. Germline lookup yields CDR1 MNHNY and CDR2 SVGAGI (reference sequence).

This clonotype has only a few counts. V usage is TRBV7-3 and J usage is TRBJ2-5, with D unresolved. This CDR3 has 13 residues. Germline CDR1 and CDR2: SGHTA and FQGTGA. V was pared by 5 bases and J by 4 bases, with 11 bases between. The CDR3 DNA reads TGTGCCAGCAGCCAGGACCCCCGAGAGACCCAGTACTTC. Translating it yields CASSQDPRETQYF.

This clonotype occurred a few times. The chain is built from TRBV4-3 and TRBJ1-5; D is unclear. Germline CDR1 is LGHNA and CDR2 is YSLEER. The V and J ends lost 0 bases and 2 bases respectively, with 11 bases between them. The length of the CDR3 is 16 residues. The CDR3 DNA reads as TGCGCCAGCAGCCAAGACGCGGGCAGTCGCAATCAGCCCCAGCATTTT. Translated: CASSQDAGSRNQPQHF.

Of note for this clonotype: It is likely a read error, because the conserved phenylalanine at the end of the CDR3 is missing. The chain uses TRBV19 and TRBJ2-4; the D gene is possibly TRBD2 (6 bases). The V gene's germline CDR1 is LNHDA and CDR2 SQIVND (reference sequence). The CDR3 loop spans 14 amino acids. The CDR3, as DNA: TGCGCCAGTAGCCAGGGAGGTCTGAGCCACATTCAGTACCTC. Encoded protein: CASSQGGLSHIQYL.

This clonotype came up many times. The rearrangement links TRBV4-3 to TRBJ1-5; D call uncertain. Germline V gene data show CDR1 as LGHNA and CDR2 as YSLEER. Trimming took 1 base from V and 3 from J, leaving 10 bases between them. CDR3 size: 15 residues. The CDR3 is CASSQVFGDNQPQHF. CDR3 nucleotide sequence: TGCGCCAGCAGCCAAGTCTTCGGGGACAATCAGCCCCAGCATTTT.

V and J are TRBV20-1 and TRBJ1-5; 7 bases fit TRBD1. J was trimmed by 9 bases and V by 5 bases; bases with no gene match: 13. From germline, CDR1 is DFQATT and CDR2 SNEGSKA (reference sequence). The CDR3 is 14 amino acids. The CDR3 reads CSASGTVGFWPQHF. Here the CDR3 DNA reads TGCAGTGCTTCCGGGACAGTGGGGTTTTGGCCCCAGCATTTT.

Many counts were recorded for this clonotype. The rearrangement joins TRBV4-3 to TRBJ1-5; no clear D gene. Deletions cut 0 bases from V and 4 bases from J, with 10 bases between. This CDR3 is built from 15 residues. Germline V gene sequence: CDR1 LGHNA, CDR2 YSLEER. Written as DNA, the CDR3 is TGCGCCAGCAGCCAAGATTCAGGCGTAAATCAGCCCCAGCATTTT. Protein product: CASSQDSGVNQPQHF.

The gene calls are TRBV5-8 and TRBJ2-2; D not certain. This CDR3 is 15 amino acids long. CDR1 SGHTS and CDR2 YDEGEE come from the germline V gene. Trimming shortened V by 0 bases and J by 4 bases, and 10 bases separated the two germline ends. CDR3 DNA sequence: TGTGCCAGCAGCTTGGAGCGTTGGGGCACCGGGGAGCTGTTTTTT. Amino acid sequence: CASSLERWGTGELFF.

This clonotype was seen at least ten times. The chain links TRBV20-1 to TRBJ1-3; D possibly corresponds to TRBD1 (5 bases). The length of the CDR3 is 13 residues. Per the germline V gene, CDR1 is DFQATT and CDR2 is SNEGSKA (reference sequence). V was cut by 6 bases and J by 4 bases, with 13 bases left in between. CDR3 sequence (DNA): TGCAGTGCCCCCGGGACCCAAGGAAACACCATATATTTT. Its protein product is CSAPGTQGNTIYF.